This entry lists 27 T cell receptor beta chains sequenced from one sample in a study of blood T cell repertoires in COVID-19. The repertoire was sequenced with immunoSEQ multiplex PCR; TCRdb's copy has only in-frame clones and lacks some. This table has about 42,000 clones, 90% appearing once. Sample: peripheral blood. The receptors originated from a human donor in a cohort sampled during active COVID-19.

The count of this clone is one. The chain couples TRBV5-4 to TRBJ2-7; TRBD2 matches 8 bases. There are 14 residues in the CDR3. Trimming took 4 bases from V and 3 from J; bases not matched to a gene: 6. Germline CDR1 reads SGHNT; CDR2 reads YYREEE (reference sequence). The CDR3 DNA reads as TGTGCCAGCAGCACCACTAGCGGCCTCTACGAGCAGTACTTC. It yields the protein CASSTTSGLYEQYF.

The V and J genes are TRBV21-1 and TRBJ1-1; TRBD1 was called by the table and not checked on the DNA. TRBV21-1 is annotated as a pseudogene. The CDR3 contains 15 residues. CDR3 region: CASSKWGQLNTEAFF. The CDR3 DNA follows: TGTGCCAGCAGCAAATGGGGACAGCTGAACACTGAAGCTTTCTTT.

The V call is TRBV10-3, the J call TRBJ2-1, with 7 bases that match TRBD1. The CDR3 contains 17 residues. CDR1 and CDR2 from the germline V gene are ENHRY and SYGVKD. V lost 3 bases, J lost 8 bases, and 16 bases stayed unmatched. The CDR3 nucleotides are TGTGCCATCAGTGAAAGGGGACAGTTTCTCGGTAGGCATGAGCAGTTCTTC. Protein: CAISERGQFLGRHEQFF.

This sequence joins TRBV10-3 and TRBJ1-1; the match to TRBD1 covers 8 bases. From germline, CDR1 is ENHRY and CDR2 SYGVKD. V shed 6 bases, J shed 5 bases, and the junction held 5 bases outside the gene matches. This CDR3 has 13 residues. CDR3 bases: TGTGCCATCAGGATGGACAGGGATACTGAAGCTTTCTTT. Translating it yields CAIRMDRDTEAFF.

The V and J genes are TRBV9 and TRBJ2-7; D remains ambiguous. V lost 0 bases to trimming and J lost 2 bases, with 9 bases between them. CDR3 length equals 14 residues. Germline V gives CDR1 SGDLS, CDR2 YYNGEE. The CDR3 DNA sequence: TGTGCCAGCAGCGTAGCCCAGCGCACCTACGAGCAGTACTTC. Its translation: CASSVAQRTYEQYF.

The V call is TRBV4-3, the J call TRBJ2-1, with 8 bases fitting TRBD2. V was clipped by 3 bases and J by 10 bases; unmatched bases: 5. Germline lookup yields CDR1 LGHNA and CDR2 YSLEER. The CDR3 runs to 13 residues. CDR3 in amino acids: CASSHGLAGEQFF. Here the CDR3 DNA reads TGCGCCAGCAGCCATGGACTAGCCGGGGAGCAGTTCTTC.

The CDR3 sequence: CAWSSPAFIGNQPQHF. Here the CDR3 DNA reads TGTGCCTGGAGTTCCCCTGCGTTCATAGGCAATCAGCCCCAGCATTTT. This sequence joins TRBV30 and TRBJ1-5; D uncertain. Trimming cost V 2 bases and J 2 bases, with 16 bases left between them. CDR3 size: 16 residues. The germline CDR1 and CDR2 sequences are GTSNPN and SVGIG (reference sequence).

The chain joins TRBV2 to TRBJ2-5; 8 bases are shared with TRBD1. This CDR3 has 13 residues. V lost 7 bases and J lost 5; bases outside the gene matches: 6. From germline, CDR1 is SNHLY and CDR2 FYNNEI. This chain's CDR3 is CASMGQVRETQYF. In DNA form, the CDR3 reads TGTGCCAGCATGGGACAGGTTCGGGAGACCCAGTACTTC.

CDR3 protein: CASSKRGGSYNEQFF. CDR3 nucleotide sequence: TGTGCCAGCAGCAAGCGGGGGGGCTCCTACAATGAGCAGTTCTTC. This chain joins TRBV6-4 and TRBJ2-1; 10 nucleotides agree with TRBD2. Germline CDR1 reads MRHNA; CDR2 reads SNTAGT. The CDR3 length is 15 residues. J was trimmed by 0 bases and V by 6 bases; bases with no gene match: 2.

This clone was seen more than once but under ten times. The chain combines TRBV9 with TRBJ2-5; D not certain. This CDR3 has 14 amino acids. Germline V gives CDR1 SGDLS, CDR2 YYNGEE. V was shortened by 0 bases and J by 5 bases, with 11 bases between the two germline ends. This CDR3 reads CASSVGPTAETQYF. The CDR3 bases are TGTGCCAGCAGCGTAGGGCCGACTGCGGAGACCCAGTACTTC.

CDR3 loop: CASSLGRDSHRTDTQYF. In nucleotides, the CDR3 is TGTGCCAGCAGCTTAGGGAGGGACTCTCACAGGACAGATACGCAGTATTTT. The J gene is TRBJ2-3, the V gene TRBV7-9; a weak D match, TRBD2 (6 bases). The V gene lost 1 base and the J gene lost 3 bases, with 17 bases spanning the gap. CDR1 and CDR2 (germline): SEHNR, FQNEAQ (reference sequence). The CDR3 is made up of 17 amino acids.

This clone occurred a few times. This chain connects TRBV28 to TRBJ1-5; D remains ambiguous. The CDR3 is 18 residues long. V lost 2 bases, J lost 0 bases, and 17 bases lay in between. CDR1 is MDHEN, CDR2 SYDVKM, per germline. CDR3 bases: TGTGCCAGCAGTTTAAGGGTAGGGATAGCGATTAGCAATCAGCCCCAGCATTTT. Protein product: CASSLRVGIAISNQPQHF.

The rearrangement uses TRBV4-1 and TRBJ1-6; 10 bases line up with TRBD1. The J segment lost 8 bases and the V segment lost 0 bases, leaving 1 base of the junction unmatched. This CDR3 comprises 15 residues. In germline, CDR1 is MGHRA, CDR2 YSYEKL. The CDR3 coding sequence is TGCGCCAGCAGCCAAGATGGGACAGGGGATTCACCCCTCCACTTT. It codes for CASSQDGTGDSPLHF.

This clone was counted once. The chain recombines TRBV2 with TRBJ2-7, with D tentatively TRBD2 (5 bases). The V gene lost 2 bases and the J gene lost 3 bases, with 14 bases spanning the gap. Per the germline V gene, CDR1 is SNHLY and CDR2 is FYNNEI. CDR3 size: 15 residues. DNA for the CDR3: TGTGCCAGCAGTGAATCGGCTAGCAGGTTCTACGAGCAGTACTTC. Its protein is CASSESASRFYEQYF.

The chain carries TRBV2 and TRBJ1-3; possibly TRBD1 for D (5 bases). CDR3 size: 13 residues. Trimming cost V 6 bases and J 3 bases, with 9 bases left between them. Germline-derived CDR1 and CDR2 are SNHLY and FYNNEI. CDR3 bases: TGTGCCAGCAGGCAGGGTGTTGGAAACACCATATATTTT. Protein: CASRQGVGNTIYF.

This sequence joins TRBV7-2 and TRBJ2-1; possibly TRBD2 for D (5 bases). V lost 1 base to trimming and J lost 4 bases, with 14 bases between them. The CDR3 has 16 residues. Germline values: CDR1 SGHTA, CDR2 FQGNSA. The DNA for the CDR3 is TGTGCCAGCAGCTTAGTAATCTACGGGGAATACAATGAGCAGTTCTTC. It codes for CASSLVIYGEYNEQFF.

This clone has a handful of counts. J is TRBJ1-6 and V is TRBV3-1 (or the pseudogene TRBV3-2); D is possibly TRBD1 (6 bases). The CDR3 length is 14 residues. Germline V lookup: CDR1 LGHDT, CDR2 YNNKEL (reference sequence). Trimming removed 5 bases at V and 9 bases at J, with 14 bases between. The CDR3 sequence is CASSSKHRASPLHF. The CDR3 coding sequence is TGTGCCAGCAGCTCCAAGCACAGGGCTTCACCCCTCCACTTT.

V is TRBV9 and J is TRBJ1-3; 8 bases map to TRBD1. CDR1 is SGDLS, CDR2 YYNGEE, per germline. This CDR3 region has 17 residues. V gave up 3 bases and J gave up 5 bases; unmatched junction bases: 13. The CDR3 reads CASSAPIVTGERNTIYF. Written as DNA, the CDR3 is TGTGCCAGCAGCGCACCTATAGTGACAGGGGAGAGAAACACCATATATTTT.

The chain joins TRBV27 to TRBJ1-1; possible D gene TRBD1, 6 bases. CDR3 length: 13 amino acids. V lost 6 bases and J lost 0, with 8 bases in between. From germline, CDR1 is MNHEY and CDR2 SMNVEV (reference sequence). CDR3 residues: CASRGALNTEAFF. The CDR3 DNA is TGTGCCAGCAGGGGGGCTTTGAACACTGAAGCTTTCTTT.

This chain joins TRBV4-1 and TRBJ2-3, with D maybe TRBD1 (6 bases). CDR1 MGHRA and CDR2 YSYEKL come from the germline V gene. Deletions cut 1 base from V and 2 bases from J, with 13 bases between. This CDR3 has 16 residues. CDR3 protein: CASSQAPTGSTDTQYF. CDR3 nucleotides: TGCGCCAGCAGCCAAGCCCCGACAGGATCCACAGATACGCAGTATTTT.

The rearrangement uses TRBV7-2 and TRBJ1-1; D gene uncertain. The CDR3 runs 15 residues. The V end lost 0 bases, the J end lost 5 bases, and 13 bases lay between the germline ends. In germline, CDR1 is SGHTA, CDR2 FQGNSA. CDR3 sequence (DNA): TGTGCCAGCAGCTTAGCGGGCCAGATCAGTACTGAAGCTTTCTTT. This encodes CASSLAGQISTEAFF.

The chain carries TRBV6-4 and TRBJ2-1; D is perhaps TRBD1 (7 bases). V shed 4 bases and J shed 6 bases, with 10 bases lying between them. CDR3 size: 13 residues. CDR1 is MRHNA and CDR2 is SNTAGT in the germline V gene. As DNA, the CDR3 is TGTGCCAGCAGTGGACAGGGAGGCAATGAGCAGTTCTTC. It yields the protein CASSGQGGNEQFF.

The chain carries TRBV11-2 and TRBJ2-7, with TRBD1 matching 7 bases. The germline CDR1 and CDR2 sequences are SGHAT and FQNNGV. The CDR3 loop spans 14 amino acids. Trimming took 1 base from V and 1 from J; bases not matched to a gene: 1. The CDR3 DNA reads as TGTGCCAGCAGCTTAGGGGACAGTTCCTACGAGCAGTACTTC. Translated: CASSLGDSSYEQYF.

This chain joins TRBV10-2 and TRBJ1-2; possibly TRBD1 for D (5 bases). V lost 3 bases to trimming and J lost 4 bases, with 15 bases between them. The CDR3 is 15 amino acids. Germline CDR1 WSHSY, CDR2 SAAADI. CDR3 coding DNA: TGCGCCAGCAGTGATGCGGGGGTGCAGAGCTATGGCTACACCTTC. This encodes CASSDAGVQSYGYTF.

V and J are TRBV11-3 and TRBJ2-7; 7 bases fit TRBD2. Germline V lookup: CDR1 SGHNT, CDR2 YENEEA. The CDR3 consists of 13 residues. The ends lost 4 bases at V and 7 bases at J; junction bases unmatched: 7. The CDR3 coding sequence is TGTGCCAGCAGCTCGACTCTGGGAGGGGAGCAGTACTTC. It translates to CASSSTLGGEQYF.

V usage is TRBV4-3 and J usage is TRBJ1-2; D uncertain. Trimming removed 0 bases from V and 3 bases from J, with 14 bases in between. The CDR3 contains 16 residues. Per germline, CDR1 LGHNA and CDR2 YSLEER. Written as DNA, the CDR3 is TGCGCCAGCAGCCAAGACTGGCCAGTTCGGGACTATGGCTACACCTTC. This translates into CASSQDWPVRDYGYTF.

The chain couples TRBV6-2 or TRBV6-3 to TRBJ2-7, with TRBD1 matching 8 bases. The germline V gene has CDR1 MNHEY and CDR2 SVGEGT. The trim removed 0 bases at V and 7 bases at J, leaving 11 bases unmatched. This CDR3 has 16 residues. The CDR3 DNA follows: TGTGCCAGCAGTTACTCCCGGGACAGGACCGCTCGGGAGCAGTACTTC. Protein sequence: CASSYSRDRTAREQYF.